This T cell receptor (beta chain) was captured in a study of blood T cell repertoires in COVID-19. As for the study in general: Nucleic acid was either cDNA or gDNA, and it came from T cells, B-cell-depleted T cells, or PBMCs.

Only in-frame clones appear in the TCRdb table, and some are missing; sequencing was by immunoSEQ multiplex PCR. The sample includes roughly 120,000 clones, 80% to 95% of them seen just once. It was during active infection that Seattle patients were enrolled and then longitudinally followed. The CDR3 totals 14 residues. Between the trimmed V and J ends, which lost 5 bases and 5 bases, there was a span of 10 bases. Germline V gene sequence: CDR1 LNHDA, CDR2 SQIVND (reference sequence). The chain combines TRBV19 with TRBJ1-6, with D maybe TRBD1 (5 bases). The sequenced sample was peripheral blood. This TCR was recovered from a man aged 45-65 years with COVID-19, enrolled during active disease. This chain's CDR3 is CASSSGSDNSPLHF. The CDR3, as DNA: TGTGCCAGTAGTTCAGGGTCGGATAATTCACCCCTCCACTTT.